This TCR beta chain came from a study of blood T cell repertoires in COVID-19. Profiling relied on immunoSEQ multiplex PCR, and the TCRdb table lists in-frame clones only, not all of them. Of roughly 350,000 clones in the sample, over 70% were seen once. Input material: peripheral blood. The receptor was derived from a woman between 45 and 60 years old with COVID-19, enrolled during active disease.

The CDR3 nucleotides read TGTGCCAGCAGTGACCTCTCCCGCAGGGATACTGAAGCTTTCTTT. Its translation is CASSDLSRRDTEAFF. The chain uses TRBV6-1 and TRBJ1-1; D might be TRBD1 (5 bases). The CDR3 is made up of 15 amino acids. Looked up from germline, CDR1 is MNHNS and CDR2 is SASEGT. Between the trimmed V and J ends, which lost 3 bases and 5 bases, there was a span of 16 bases.